Listed below are T cell receptor beta chains from one sample, sequenced in a study of blood T cell repertoires in COVID-19. The method was immunoSEQ multiplex PCR; TCRdb's version includes in-frame clones alone and lacks a portion of them. The sample shows under 60,000 clones, about 77% of them seen only once. The sample was peripheral blood. The receptors stem from a human donor in a cohort sampled during active COVID-19. Both conserved end residues are part of each CDR3. The order of the fields is V gene, clone size, D gene, J gene, CDR3 DNA, CDR3 protein. D genes are given only for firm matches. Some rows mark clone size as missing; the rest say once, few, many or name a class of expanded clone.

TRBV7-9	.	TRBD1	TRBJ1-4	TGTGCCAGCAGCCCACAGGGGGTGGCAACTAATGAAAAACTGTTTTTT	CASSPQGVATNEKLFF
TRBV7-9	.	.	TRBJ1-5	TGTGCCAGCAGCTTAAGGGAGGAACTACCCCAGCATTTT	CASSLREELPQHF
TRBV2	.	.	TRBJ2-4	TGTGCCAGCAGAGAACCCAATGACATTCAGTACTTC	CASREPNDIQYF
TRBV6-5	.	.	TRBJ2-3	TGTGCCAGCAGCCAAAAGGGGGTTAGCACAGATACGCAGTATTTT	CASSQKGVSTDTQYF
TRBV11-3	.	.	TRBJ1-2	TGTGCCAGCAGCCCCGAAGGGGTTGACTATGGCTACACCTTC	CASSPEGVDYGYTF
TRBV2	.	.	TRBJ2-7	TGTGCCAGCAGTCTGTACGAGCAGTACTTC	CASSLYEQYF
TRBV5-1	.	TRBD2	TRBJ2-2	TGCGCCAGCAGCCGTCCCCGGTCCGGGACTACGAACACCGGGGAGCTGTTTTTT	CASSRPRSGTTNTGELFF
TRBV5-1	.	.	TRBJ2-5	TGCGCCAGCAGCTTGGGCCTACAGGGCGAGACCCAGTACTTC	CASSLGLQGETQYF
TRBV7-9	.	.	TRBJ2-7	TGTGCCAGCAGCTTAGACTGGCGGCCCTACGAGCAGTACTTC	CASSLDWRPYEQYF
TRBV11-3	.	TRBD1	TRBJ1-6	TGTGCCAGCAGAGGACAGGGACTTTCACCCCTCCACTTT	CASRGQGLSPLHF
TRBV28	.	.	TRBJ2-5	TGTGCCAGCAGAGCAGGCGGGCCCTTTCCGACCCAGTACTTC	CASRAGGPFPTQYF
TRBV10-3	.	TRBD2	TRBJ2-5	TGTGCCATCAGTGAGTCGGGCCCGGGGCGGGAGAGACAAGTATACCAAGAGACCCAGTACTTC	CAISESGPGRERQVYQETQYF
TRBV5-1	.	.	TRBJ2-7	TGCGCCAGCAGCGCAAGCGGTAGCTCCTACGAGCAGTACTTC	CASSASGSSYEQYF
TRBV19	once	TRBD1	TRBJ2-7	TGTGCCAGTAGTAAATGGGACAGTGGCCGCGAGCAGTACTTC	CASSKWDSGREQYF
TRBV18	.	TRBD1	TRBJ2-1	TGTGCCAGCTCACCATCTGGACAGGGAGGTGTGGAGCAGTTCTTC	CASSPSGQGGVEQFF
TRBV5-1	.	.	TRBJ1-3	TGCGCCAGCAGCTCCGCGGGGGGGCTAACTGGAAACACCATATATTTT	CASSSAGGLTGNTIYF
TRBV28	.	TRBD2	TRBJ2-7	TGTGCCAGCAGTTTACGGCTGGGGAGTAGCGGGGCCTACGAGCAGTACTTC	CASSLRLGSSGAYEQYF
TRBV5-4	once	TRBD1	TRBJ1-2	TGTGCCAGCAGCTTGGTGGGGACAGGCAGTGGCTACACCTTC	CASSLVGTGSGYTF
TRBV2	.	.	TRBJ1-5	TGTGCCAGCAGTGGGCAGGGTTCTCAGCCCCAGCATTTT	CASSGQGSQPQHF
TRBV7-9	once	.	TRBJ2-3	TGTGCCAGCAGCCAGGGTGTACTAGCTGTGACAGATACGCAGTATTTT	CASSQGVLAVTDTQYF
TRBV30	.	TRBD1	TRBJ1-2	TGTGCCTGGAGTTCTGGGACAGGCTCTGGCTACACCTTC	CAWSSGTGSGYTF
TRBV20-1	.	.	TRBJ1-2	TGCAGTGCCCACGGGGGGGATGGCTACACCTTC	CSAHGGDGYTF
TRBV11-2	.	.	TRBJ1-6	TGTGCCAGCGCGGTCTCTAATTCACCCCTCCACTTT	CASAVSNSPLHF
TRBV27	once	.	TRBJ2-7	TGTGCCAGCAGTTTTGCAGGGCACGAGCAGTACTTC	CASSFAGHEQYF
TRBV11-1	.	.	TRBJ2-2	TGTGCCAGCAGCTTAGCTCGAGCGGATGCCGTCGAGCTGTTTTTT	CASSLARADAVELFF
TRBV12-3/TRBV12-4	.	.	TRBJ2-7	TGTGCCAGCAGCCTGACACCTACCTACGAGCAGTACTTC	CASSLTPTYEQYF
TRBV30	.	.	TRBJ1-1	TGTGCCTGCGCCTCGGGATGGGACACTGAAGCTTTCTTT	CACASGWDTEAFF
TRBV18	.	.	TRBJ1-3	TGTGCCAGCTCACCGACGACAGACTCTGGAAACACCATATATTTT	CASSPTTDSGNTIYF
TRBV3-1/TRBV3-2	once	.	TRBJ1-5	TGTGCCAGCAGCCAGGGCAGCCTTAGCAATCAGCCCCAGCATTTT	CASSQGSLSNQPQHF
TRBV7-8	.	.	TRBJ1-2	TGTGCCAGCAGCCAACAGGGAACCAAATTAAACTATGGCTACACCTTC	CASSQQGTKLNYGYTF
TRBV5-1	.	.	TRBJ2-1	TGCGCCAGCAGCGTCGAGGGACACACGTACAATGAGCAGTTCTTC	CASSVEGHTYNEQFF
TRBV2	.	.	TRBJ1-1	TGTGCCAGCAAGATAGATCTCGGCGGAGCTTTCTTT	CASKIDLGGAFF
TRBV28	.	.	TRBJ2-7	TGTGCCAGCAGGGGGGACACCTTCGAGCAGTACTTC	CASRGDTFEQYF
TRBV5-1	.	TRBD2	TRBJ2-5	TGCGCCAGCAGCTTGAGCGGGAGAGGAGAGACCCAGTACTTC	CASSLSGRGETQYF
TRBV2	once	TRBD2	TRBJ2-1	TGTGCCAGCAGAACACCTAGCGGGAGCTCCTACAATGAGCAGTTCTTC	CASRTPSGSSYNEQFF
TRBV3-1/TRBV3-2	.	TRBD1	TRBJ1-6	TGTGCCAGCAGGGATGGGACAGGGAATTCGCCCCTCCACTTT	CASRDGTGNSPLHF
TRBV7-9	.	.	TRBJ1-1	TGTGCCAGCAGTCAGACAGTGGACACTGAAGCTTTCTTT	CASSQTVDTEAFF